This record concerns one TCR beta chain sequence. Per the germline V gene, CDR1 is LNHNV and CDR2 is YYDKDF (reference sequence). V lost 0 bases and J 4 bases, leaving 12 bases between the germline ends. The CDR3 loop spans 15 amino acids. The record originates from a study of cytomegalovirus exposure and HLA in healthy donors. Both 60 Vbeta primers and 13 Jbeta primers went into the PCR. Original methodology: Later work found around 85 million unique TCR beta chains, with roughly 11 million shared. The table came from immunoSEQ multiplex PCR; TCRdb's copy has only in-frame clones and leaves some out. V and J calls and clone size follow that table, whereas D and trimming were derived from the DNA. Among some 130,000 clones, roughly 80% were seen once, and the ten largest hold over 1%.

This chain uses TRBV15 with TRBJ2-5; TRBD2 is a possible D gene (6 bases). Input material: PBMCs. This TCR came from a boy between 5 and 17 years old in good health and CMV-seronegative. This CDR3 is CATSREPGGRETQYF. Here the CDR3 DNA reads TGTGCCACCAGCAGAGAACCTGGGGGGAGAGAGACCCAGTACTTC.